The 6 T cell receptor beta chains below come from one sample, sequenced in a study of shared clonotypes between healthy human individuals. Clones were read by immunoSEQ multiplex PCR, and TCRdb kept only the in-frame ones, dropping some. The sample contains under 1,100,000 clones, approximately 80% of which appear only once. The material sequenced was memory CD4+ T cells from PBMCs. This sample's subset: CD45RA-negative fraction. These receptors all stem from a man aged 18 to 30 in good health. Some clones in this sample may be carry-over from other donors' samples.

The genes are TRBV29-1 and TRBJ2-7, with TRBD2 as a possible D gene (6 bases). CDR1 is SQVTM and CDR2 is ANQGSEA in the germline V gene. V lost 2 bases to trimming and J lost 0 bases, with 14 bases between them. The CDR3 consists of 15 residues. The CDR3, as DNA: TGCAGCGTTGAACAGGGAAGCGGGCTCTCCTACGAGCAGTACTTC. Translating it yields CSVEQGSGLSYEQYF.

As DNA, the CDR3 is TGTGCCAGCCTGGAATCGGAGTTTAATACGCAGTATTTT. This gives the protein CASLESEFNTQYF. V gene TRBV2 combines with J gene TRBJ2-3; D ambiguous. Trimming took off 8 bases at V and 7 bases at J, with 16 bases between the two ends. Germline CDR1 SNHLY, CDR2 FYNNEI. The CDR3 is 13 residues long.

The chain recombines TRBV19 with TRBJ2-1; TRBD2 matches at 12 bases. This CDR3 is built from 16 residues. V shed 5 bases and J 2 bases; nucleotides not matched to a gene: 4. The V gene's germline CDR1 is LNHDA and CDR2 SQIVND (reference sequence). The CDR3 is CASSLGLAGPYNEQFF. Here the CDR3 DNA reads TGTGCCAGTAGTCTGGGACTAGCGGGTCCCTACAATGAGCAGTTCTTC.

Regarding this clone: The sample carries other DNA sequences with the same CDR3. V is TRBV7-9 and J is TRBJ1-5; no firm D call. CDR1 SEHNR and CDR2 FQNEAQ come from the germline V gene (reference sequence). There are 13 residues in the CDR3. V lost 1 base, J lost 5 bases, and 6 bases lay in between. The CDR3 coding sequence is TGTGCCAGCAGCTTAGGGCGCGATCAGCCCCAGCATTTT. Its translation: CASSLGRDQPQHF.

CDR3 region: CASSARQGGELFF. CDR3 nucleotides: TGTGCCAGCAGCGCCCGACAGGGAGGGGAGCTGTTTTTT. V is TRBV7-3 and J is TRBJ2-2; 7 bases align to TRBD1. Germline loops: CDR1 SGHTA, CDR2 FQGTGA. V gave up 5 bases and J gave up 8 bases; unmatched junction bases: 5. The CDR3 consists of 13 residues.

This chain uses TRBV6-5 with TRBJ2-7, with TRBD1 as a possible D gene (6 bases). This CDR3 comprises 15 residues. Trimming shortened V by 5 bases and J by 0 bases, and 14 bases separated the two germline ends. Germline loops: CDR1 MNHEY, CDR2 SVGAGI. The CDR3 region is CASSQGHQRSYEQYF. Written as DNA, the CDR3 is TGTGCCAGCAGTCAGGGACATCAGCGCTCCTACGAGCAGTACTTC.